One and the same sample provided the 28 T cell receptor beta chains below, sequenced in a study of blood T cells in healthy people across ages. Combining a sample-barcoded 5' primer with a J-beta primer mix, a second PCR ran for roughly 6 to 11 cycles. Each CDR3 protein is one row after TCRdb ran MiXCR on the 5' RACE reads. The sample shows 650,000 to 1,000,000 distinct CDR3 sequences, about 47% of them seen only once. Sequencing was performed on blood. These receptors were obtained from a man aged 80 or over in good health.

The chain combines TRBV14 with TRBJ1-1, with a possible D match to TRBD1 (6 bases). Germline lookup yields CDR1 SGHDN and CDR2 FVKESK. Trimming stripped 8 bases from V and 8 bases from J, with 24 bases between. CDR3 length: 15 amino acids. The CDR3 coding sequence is TGTGCCAGCTCTTCCTTTGGGGGGGCAGCCGTCGAAGCTTTCTTT. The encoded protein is CASSSFGGAAVEAFF.

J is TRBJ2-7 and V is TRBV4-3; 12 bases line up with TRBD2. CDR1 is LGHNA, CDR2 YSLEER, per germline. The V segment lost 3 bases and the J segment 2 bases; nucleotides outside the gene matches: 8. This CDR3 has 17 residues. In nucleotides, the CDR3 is TGCGCCAGCAGCCAGAGACTAGCGGGAGTGGGTGCCTACGAGCAGTACTTC. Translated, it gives CASSQRLAGVGAYEQYF.

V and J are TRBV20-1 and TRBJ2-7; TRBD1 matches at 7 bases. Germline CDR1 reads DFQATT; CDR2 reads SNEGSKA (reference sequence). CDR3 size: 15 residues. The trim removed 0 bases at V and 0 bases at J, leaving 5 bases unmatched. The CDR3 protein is CSAREKGASSYEQYF. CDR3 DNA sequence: TGCAGTGCTAGAGAGAAGGGGGCAAGCTCCTACGAGCAGTACTTC.

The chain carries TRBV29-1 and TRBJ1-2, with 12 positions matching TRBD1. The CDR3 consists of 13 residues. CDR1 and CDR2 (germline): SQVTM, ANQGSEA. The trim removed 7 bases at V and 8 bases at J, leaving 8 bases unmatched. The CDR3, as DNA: TGCAGCGCTGCCGGGACAGGGGGCCTGGGCTACACCTTC. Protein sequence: CSAAGTGGLGYTF.

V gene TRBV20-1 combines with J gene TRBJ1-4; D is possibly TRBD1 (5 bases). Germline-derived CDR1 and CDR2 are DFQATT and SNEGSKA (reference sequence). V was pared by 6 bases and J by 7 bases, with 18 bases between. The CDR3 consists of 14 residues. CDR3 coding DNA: TGCAGTGCCGAAACACGGGCCGGGGGTGAAAAACTGTTTTTT. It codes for CSAETRAGGEKLFF.

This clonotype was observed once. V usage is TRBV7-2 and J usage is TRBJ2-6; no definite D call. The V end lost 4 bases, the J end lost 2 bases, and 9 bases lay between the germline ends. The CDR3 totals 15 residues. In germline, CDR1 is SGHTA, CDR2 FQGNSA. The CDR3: CASSSQLAGANVLTF. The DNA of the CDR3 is TGTGCCAGCAGCTCCCAGCTGGCTGGGGCCAACGTCCTGACTTTC.

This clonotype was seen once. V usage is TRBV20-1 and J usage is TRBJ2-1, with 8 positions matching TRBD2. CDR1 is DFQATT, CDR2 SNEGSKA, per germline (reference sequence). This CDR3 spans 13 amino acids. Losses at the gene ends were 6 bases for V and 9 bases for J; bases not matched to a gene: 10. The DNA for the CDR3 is TGCAGTGCAAGGACTAGCAGGAGAACTGAGCAGTTCTTC. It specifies CSARTSRRTEQFF.

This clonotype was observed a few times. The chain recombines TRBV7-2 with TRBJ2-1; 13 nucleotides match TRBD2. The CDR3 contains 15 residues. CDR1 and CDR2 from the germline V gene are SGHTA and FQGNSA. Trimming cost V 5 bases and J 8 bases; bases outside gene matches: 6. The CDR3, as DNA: TGTGCCAGCAGCCCACTAGCGGGAGGGCCAGATGAGCAGTTCTTC. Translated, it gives CASSPLAGGPDEQFF.

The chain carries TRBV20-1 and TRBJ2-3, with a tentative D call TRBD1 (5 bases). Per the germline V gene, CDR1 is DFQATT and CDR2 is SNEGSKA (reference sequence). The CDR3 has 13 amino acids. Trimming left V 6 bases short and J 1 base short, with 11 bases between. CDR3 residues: CSALLQGTDTQYF. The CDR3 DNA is TGCAGTGCCCTGCTACAGGGCACAGATACGCAGTATTTT.

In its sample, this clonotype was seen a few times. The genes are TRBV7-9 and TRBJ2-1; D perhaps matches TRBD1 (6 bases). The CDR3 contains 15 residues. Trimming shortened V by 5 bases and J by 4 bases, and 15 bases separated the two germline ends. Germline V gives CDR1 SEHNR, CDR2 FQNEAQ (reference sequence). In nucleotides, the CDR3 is TGTGCCAGCAGCGACCAGGGGCGAAAGTACAATGAGCAGTTCTTC. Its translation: CASSDQGRKYNEQFF.

In DNA form, the CDR3 reads TGCAGCGCTAACGGGAGGGACAATGAGCAGTTCTTC. Protein product: CSANGRDNEQFF. V and J are TRBV29-1 and TRBJ2-1; 8 positions match TRBD2. The CDR3 length is 12 residues. V lost 7 bases and J lost 5; bases outside the gene matches: 4. CDR1 and CDR2 from the germline V gene are SQVTM and ANQGSEA.

The CDR3 DNA reads TGTGCCAGCAGCGTAGCAGGGTACGGTGAAGCTTTCTTT. Amino acids: CASSVAGYGEAFF. This sequence joins TRBV11-2 and TRBJ1-1; D perhaps matches TRBD1 (5 bases). V was clipped by 5 bases and J by 7 bases, with 14 bases between them. The CDR3 spans 13 residues. Germline V gene data show CDR1 as SGHAT and CDR2 as FQNNGV.

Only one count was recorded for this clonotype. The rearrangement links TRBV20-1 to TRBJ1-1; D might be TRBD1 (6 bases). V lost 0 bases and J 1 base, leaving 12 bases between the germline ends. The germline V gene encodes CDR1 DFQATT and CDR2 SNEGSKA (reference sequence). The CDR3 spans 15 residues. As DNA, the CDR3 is TGCAGTGCTAGAGATGGGGGGCAGTCGAACACTGAAGCTTTCTTT. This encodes CSARDGGQSNTEAFF.

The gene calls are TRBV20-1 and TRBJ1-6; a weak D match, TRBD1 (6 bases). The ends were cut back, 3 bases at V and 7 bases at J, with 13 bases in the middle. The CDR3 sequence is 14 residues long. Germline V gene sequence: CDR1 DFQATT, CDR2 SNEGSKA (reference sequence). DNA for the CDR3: TGCAGTGCTAGGGGCCTTACAGGGAATTCACCCCTCCACTTT. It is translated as CSARGLTGNSPLHF.

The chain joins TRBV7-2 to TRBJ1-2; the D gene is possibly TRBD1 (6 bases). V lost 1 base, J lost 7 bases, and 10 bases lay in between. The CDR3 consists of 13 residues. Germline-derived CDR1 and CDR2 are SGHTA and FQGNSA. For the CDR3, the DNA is TGTGCCAGCAGCTTAGAGAACAGGGTTGGCTACACCTTC. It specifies CASSLENRVGYTF.

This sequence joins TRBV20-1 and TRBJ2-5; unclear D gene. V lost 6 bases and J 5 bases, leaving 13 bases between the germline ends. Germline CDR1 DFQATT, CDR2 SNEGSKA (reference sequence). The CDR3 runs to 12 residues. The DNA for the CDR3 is TGCAGTGCCCCATCTGATTGGGAGACCCAGTACTTC. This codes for CSAPSDWETQYF.

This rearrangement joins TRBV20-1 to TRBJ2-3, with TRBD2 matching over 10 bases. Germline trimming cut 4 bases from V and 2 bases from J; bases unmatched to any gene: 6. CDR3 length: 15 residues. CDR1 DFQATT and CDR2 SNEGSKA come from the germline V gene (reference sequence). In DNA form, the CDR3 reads TGCAGTGCTAACGTTCTAGCGGGGGACACAGATACGCAGTATTTT. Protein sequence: CSANVLAGDTDTQYF.

The CDR3 nucleotides read TGTGCCATCAGGGAGCCAGACTCTTTCCAGTACTTC. It is translated as CAIREPDSFQYF. The genes are TRBV10-3 and TRBJ2-7, with D unclear. The CDR3 is 12 amino acids. Germline loops: CDR1 ENHRY, CDR2 SYGVKD. V shed 6 bases and J shed 10 bases, with 16 bases lying between them.

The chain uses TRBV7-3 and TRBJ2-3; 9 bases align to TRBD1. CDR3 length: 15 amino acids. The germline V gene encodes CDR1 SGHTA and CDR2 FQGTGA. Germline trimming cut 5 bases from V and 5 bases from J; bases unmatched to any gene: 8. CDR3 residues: CASSPGQGTVDTQYF. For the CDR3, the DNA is TGTGCCAGCAGCCCCGGACAGGGGACCGTAGATACGCAGTATTTT.

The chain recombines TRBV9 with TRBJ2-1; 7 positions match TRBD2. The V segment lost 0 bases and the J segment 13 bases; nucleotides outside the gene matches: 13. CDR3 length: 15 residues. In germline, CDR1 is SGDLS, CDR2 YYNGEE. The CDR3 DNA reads TGTGCCAGCAGCGTAGTGTCGGCGGGGGAGAGCGGTCAGTTCTTC. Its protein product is CASSVVSAGESGQFF.

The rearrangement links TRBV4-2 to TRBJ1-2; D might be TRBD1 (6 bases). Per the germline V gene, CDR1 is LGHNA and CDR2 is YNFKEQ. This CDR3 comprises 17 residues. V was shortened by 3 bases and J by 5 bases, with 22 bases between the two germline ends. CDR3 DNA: TGTGCCAGCAGCCACGATGCGCCGGGACACTTTTCTTATGGCTACACCTTC. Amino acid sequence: CASSHDAPGHFSYGYTF.

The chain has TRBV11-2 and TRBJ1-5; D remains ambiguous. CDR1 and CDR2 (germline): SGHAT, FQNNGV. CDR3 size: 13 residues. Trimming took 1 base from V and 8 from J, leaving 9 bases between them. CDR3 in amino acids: CASSLGLGEPQHF. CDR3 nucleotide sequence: TGTGCCAGCAGCTTAGGGTTAGGAGAGCCCCAGCATTTT.

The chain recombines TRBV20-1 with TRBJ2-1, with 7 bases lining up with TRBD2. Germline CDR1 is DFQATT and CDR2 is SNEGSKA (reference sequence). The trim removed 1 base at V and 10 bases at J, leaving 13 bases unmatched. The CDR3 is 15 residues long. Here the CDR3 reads CSARGERGNSYEQFF. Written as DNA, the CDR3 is TGCAGTGCTAGAGGGGAGCGGGGTAACTCCTACGAGCAGTTCTTC.

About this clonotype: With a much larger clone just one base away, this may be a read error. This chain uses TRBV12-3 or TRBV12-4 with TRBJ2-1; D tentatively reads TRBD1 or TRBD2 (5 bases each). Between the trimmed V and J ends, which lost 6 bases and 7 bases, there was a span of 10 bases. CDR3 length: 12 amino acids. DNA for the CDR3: TGTGCCAGCAGGCCTTGGGGGAATGAGCAGTTCTTC. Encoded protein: CASRPWGNEQFF.

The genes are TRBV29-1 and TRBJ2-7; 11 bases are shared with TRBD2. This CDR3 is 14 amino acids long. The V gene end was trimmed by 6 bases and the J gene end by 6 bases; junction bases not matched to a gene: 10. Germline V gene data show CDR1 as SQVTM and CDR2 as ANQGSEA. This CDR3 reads CSVLTGLAGGEQYF. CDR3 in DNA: TGCAGCGTGTTGACGGGGCTAGCGGGAGGCGAGCAGTACTTC.

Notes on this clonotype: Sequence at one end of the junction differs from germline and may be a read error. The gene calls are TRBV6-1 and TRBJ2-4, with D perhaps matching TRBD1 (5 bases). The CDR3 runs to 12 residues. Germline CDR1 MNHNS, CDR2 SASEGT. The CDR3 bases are TGTGTCAGCAGTGACAACAGGTGTAAGCAGTACTTC. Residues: CVSSDNRCKQYF.

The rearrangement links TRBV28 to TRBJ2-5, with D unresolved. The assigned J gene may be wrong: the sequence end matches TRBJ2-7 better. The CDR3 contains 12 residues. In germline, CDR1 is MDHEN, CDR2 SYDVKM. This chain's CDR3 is CASSESYDEQYF. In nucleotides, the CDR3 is TGTGCCAGCAGCGAATCCTACGACGAGCAGTACTTC.

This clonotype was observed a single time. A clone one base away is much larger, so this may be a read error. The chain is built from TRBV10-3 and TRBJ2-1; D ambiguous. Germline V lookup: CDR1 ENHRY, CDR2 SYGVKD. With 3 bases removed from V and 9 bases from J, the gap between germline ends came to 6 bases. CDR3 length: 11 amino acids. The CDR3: CAISDGSEQFF. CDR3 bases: TGTGCCATCAGTGATGGAAGTGAGCAGTTCTTC.